This entry lists 8 T cell receptor beta chains sequenced from one sample in a study of cytomegalovirus exposure and HLA in healthy donors. It was with 60 Vbeta and 13 Jbeta primers that the PCR ran. TCRdb's table, derived via immunoSEQ multiplex PCR, lists solely in-frame clones and lacks some. Of roughly 90,000 clones in the sample, roughly 80% were seen once. Sequencing was done on a sample of PBMCs. These TCRs come from a woman in her forties in good health and CMV-seropositive.

The rearrangement joins TRBV6-6 to TRBJ2-1, with 8 bases fitting TRBD2. The length of the CDR3 is 16 residues. The ends lost 6 bases at V and 6 bases at J; junction bases unmatched: 13. CDR1 and CDR2 (germline): MNHNY, SVGAGI (reference sequence). CDR3 sequence (DNA): TGTGCCAGCAGGAACTTAGAGGGGACTAGAAGCAATGAGCAGTTCTTC. Translation gives CASRNLEGTRSNEQFF.

The chain carries TRBV5-5 and TRBJ2-5; possibly TRBD1 for D (8 bases). V was trimmed by 1 base and J by 5 bases, leaving 12 bases between them. In germline, CDR1 is SGHKS, CDR2 YYEKEE (reference sequence). CDR3 size: 14 residues. CDR3 bases: TGTGCCAGCAGCTTGCTACAGGGGGGGGAGACCCAGTACTTC. It is translated as CASSLLQGGETQYF.

This clone was detected a few times. This rearrangement joins TRBV6-1 to TRBJ2-7; TRBD2 agrees at 14 bases. Germline V gene lookup returns CDR1 MNHNS and CDR2 SASEGT. The CDR3 covers 16 residues. V dropped 4 bases and J dropped 7; count of bases not matched to a gene: 9. The CDR3 DNA sequence: TGTGCCAGCAGTGCAGGAGGGACTAGCGGGAGAGAAGAGCAGTACTTC. Translating gives CASSAGGTSGREEQYF.

The chain couples TRBV6-5 to TRBJ2-3; no clear D gene. The ends were cut back, 2 bases at V and 0 bases at J, with 12 bases in the middle. There are 16 residues in the CDR3. Germline V CDR1 and CDR2: MNHEY, SVGAGI. CDR3 sequence: CASSYAPAGSTDTQYF. Here the CDR3 DNA reads TGTGCCAGCAGTTACGCGCCCGCAGGCAGCACAGATACGCAGTATTTT.

The chain joins TRBV2 to TRBJ2-7; 9 bases are a match to TRBD1. The J segment lost 0 bases and the V segment lost 3 bases, leaving 9 bases of the junction unmatched. Germline V CDR1 and CDR2: SNHLY, FYNNEI. This CDR3 is 17 amino acids long. CDR3 region: CASSDSGQGWDSYEQYF. CDR3 sequence (DNA): TGTGCCAGCAGTGACAGTGGACAGGGGTGGGACTCCTACGAGCAGTACTTC.

In this sample, this clone turned up a few times. This chain connects TRBV28 to TRBJ1-1; possible D gene TRBD1, 6 bases. V was pared by 5 bases and J by 0 bases, with 13 bases between. In germline, CDR1 is MDHEN, CDR2 SYDVKM. This CDR3 region has 15 residues. The CDR3 DNA reads TGTGCCAGCAGTAATTTTGGACAGATGAACACTGAAGCTTTCTTT. Translation gives CASSNFGQMNTEAFF.

This chain links TRBV25-1 with TRBJ1-2, with D perhaps TRBD1 (6 bases). The CDR3 runs to 14 residues. CDR1 is MGHDK and CDR2 is SYGVNS in the germline V gene. V gave up 1 base and J gave up 4 bases, with 10 bases separating them. In nucleotides, the CDR3 is TGTGCCAGCAGTGAATCAGGGGATGTCTATGGCTACACCTTC. Encoded protein: CASSESGDVYGYTF.

The J gene is TRBJ1-2, the V gene TRBV19; maybe TRBD1 (6 bases). CDR1 is LNHDA, CDR2 SQIVND, per germline (reference sequence). There are 16 residues in the CDR3. V lost 6 bases, J lost 0 bases, and 17 bases lay in between. The CDR3: CASSKDSQGANYGYTF. DNA of the CDR3: TGTGCCAGTAGCAAGGACAGCCAAGGCGCTAACTATGGCTACACCTTC.